This TCR beta chain was identified during a study of cytomegalovirus exposure and HLA in healthy donors. The PCR ran on 60 Vbeta and 13 Jbeta primers. Generated by immunoSEQ multiplex PCR, the TCRdb table keeps only in-frame clones and is missing some. The profile shows about 52,000 clones, about three quarters of them singletons. With 5 bases clipped from V and 5 bases from J, the junction kept 4 bases outside the gene matches. This CDR3 region has 15 residues. Germline V gene sequence: CDR1 MNHEY, CDR2 SVGAGI. Sequenced input: PBMCs. This receptor was taken from a woman aged 45-65 years in good health and CMV-seronegative. The rearrangement links TRBV6-5 to TRBJ1-4; 11 bases are shared with TRBD1. This CDR3 reads CASSGQGALNEKLFF. In DNA form, the CDR3 reads TGTGCCAGCAGTGGACAGGGGGCGTTGAATGAAAAACTGTTTTTT.